The 10 T cell receptor beta chains in this list originate from one sample, sequenced in a study of CD8 T cells in ankylosing spondylitis. Study-level findings and limits: Apparently characteristic of ankylosing spondylitis blood was a TCR beta motif (about 8 highly homologous variants).

Which antigens these TCRs recognize remains unknown. TCRdb reprocessed the 5' RACE reads via MiXCR and lists one record per CDR3 protein. The sample consists of about 450,000 distinct CDR3 sequences, about 24% of them appearing once. Sequenced material: blood, either unsorted or a sorted T cell fraction (not recorded which). The receptors originated from a male donor with ankylosing spondylitis.

This chain connects TRBV6-5 to TRBJ2-3; 10 bases line up with TRBD2. V lost 5 bases and J lost 9; bases outside the gene matches: 11. The CDR3 runs 15 residues. Germline V gene sequence: CDR1 MNHEY, CDR2 SVGAGI. The CDR3 DNA is TGTGCCAGCAGTACTAGCGGGAAGACGGGGTCGACGCAGTATTTT. Translated: CASSTSGKTGSTQYF.

The V call is TRBV20-1, the J call TRBJ2-7; maybe TRBD2 (5 bases). From germline, CDR1 is DFQATT and CDR2 SNEGSKA (reference sequence). The CDR3 length is 12 residues. V was shortened by 2 bases and J by 7 bases, with 12 bases between the two germline ends. The CDR3 bases are TGCAGTGCTAGAAAGATACCGGGAGAGCAGTACTTC. Its protein product is CSARKIPGEQYF.

The V and J genes are TRBV15 and TRBJ2-7; weak D call: TRBD2 (6 bases). V gave up 0 bases and J gave up 7 bases, with 10 bases separating them. This CDR3 region has 13 residues. Germline-derived CDR1 and CDR2 are LNHNV and YYDKDF (reference sequence). The CDR3 loop is CATSRERSGEQYV. DNA of the CDR3: TGTGCCACCAGCAGAGAACGGAGCGGGGAGCAGTACGTC.

CDR3 loop: CASSPRQGRGYTEAFF. The CDR3 DNA sequence: TGTGCCAGCTCACCACGACAGGGAAGGGGTTACACTGAAGCTTTCTTT. The chain has TRBV18 and TRBJ1-1; 7 bases match TRBD1. The junction had 8 bases not matched to a gene; V was cut back by 1 base and J by 3 bases. The CDR3 is 16 amino acids. The germline CDR1 and CDR2 sequences are KGHSH and LQKENI.

This clonotype appeared a few times. The genes are TRBV2 and TRBJ2-2; TRBD1 matches 7 bases. This CDR3 has 15 amino acids. Germline CDR1 and CDR2: SNHLY and FYNNEI. With V trimmed by 5 bases and J by 1 base, 4 bases remained unmatched. CDR3 nucleotide sequence: TGTGCCAGCAGTAGGACAGGTCTGAACACCGGGGAGCTGTTTTTT. Translation gives CASSRTGLNTGELFF. Full variable domain (outside the CDR3, taken from reference TRBV2 and TRBJ2-2): EPEVTQTPSHQVTQMGQEVILRCVPISNHLYFYWYRQILGQKVEFLVSFYNNEISEKSEIFDDQFSVERPDGSNFTLKIRSTKLEDSAMYFCASSRTGLNTGELFFGEGSRLTVL.

The chain has TRBV5-1 and TRBJ2-5; a possible D gene is TRBD2 (6 bases). Germline V gene sequence: CDR1 SGHRS, CDR2 YFSETQ. Trimming pared 5 bases from V and 1 base from J, leaving 18 bases between. The CDR3 runs to 16 residues. CDR3 bases: TGCGCCAGCAGTAATTTGGCCCTAGCGAGCCAAGAGACCCAGTACTTC. Encoded protein: CASSNLALASQETQYF. Full variable domain (rest looked up from reference TRBV5-1 and TRBJ2-5): KAGVTQTPRYLIKTRGQQVTLSCSPISGHRSVSWYQQTPGQGLQFLFEYFSETQRNKGNFPGRFSGRQFSNSRSEMNVSTLELGDSALYLCASSNLALASQETQYFGPGTRLLVL.

The V call is TRBV7-9, the J call TRBJ2-1; D call uncertain. The ends were cut back, 5 bases at V and 2 bases at J, with 13 bases in the middle. The germline V gene has CDR1 SEHNR and CDR2 FQNEAQ (reference sequence). The CDR3 is 15 amino acids. CDR3 DNA sequence: TGTGCCAGCAGCACCGCCCGGACGCCCTACAATGAGCAGTTCTTC. This translates into CASSTARTPYNEQFF.

The chain combines TRBV4-2 with TRBJ2-2; D unresolved. V was cut by 0 bases and J by 8 bases, with 13 bases left in between. The germline V gene has CDR1 LGHNA and CDR2 YNFKEQ. The CDR3 covers 15 residues. The CDR3 is CASSQEIAARGELFF. The CDR3 nucleotides are TGTGCCAGCAGCCAAGAAATCGCCGCGCGGGGGGAGCTGTTTTTT.

This clonotype was recorded many times. This rearrangement joins TRBV5-1 to TRBJ2-5; D gene unclear. This CDR3 has 13 residues. The germline V gene has CDR1 SGHRS and CDR2 YFSETQ. V shed 4 bases and J shed 2 bases, with 9 bases lying between them. The CDR3 sequence: CASSPRLQETQYF. CDR3 nucleotides: TGCGCCAGCAGCCCCAGACTGCAAGAGACCCAGTACTTC. The complete variable domain, with remaining parts taken from reference TRBV5-1 and TRBJ2-5, reads KAGVTQTPRYLIKTRGQQVTLSCSPISGHRSVSWYQQTPGQGLQFLFEYFSETQRNKGNFPGRFSGRQFSNSRSEMNVSTLELGDSALYLCASSPRLQETQYFGPGTRLLVL.

The gene calls are TRBV5-1 and TRBJ2-5; 8 bases match TRBD2. V was pared by 5 bases and J by 1 base, with 4 bases of the junction left unmatched. The CDR3 totals 14 residues. From germline, CDR1 is SGHRS and CDR2 YFSETQ. The CDR3 coding sequence is TGCGCCAGCAGAGCCGGGACTAGCCAAGAGACCCAGTACTTC. Protein: CASRAGTSQETQYF.